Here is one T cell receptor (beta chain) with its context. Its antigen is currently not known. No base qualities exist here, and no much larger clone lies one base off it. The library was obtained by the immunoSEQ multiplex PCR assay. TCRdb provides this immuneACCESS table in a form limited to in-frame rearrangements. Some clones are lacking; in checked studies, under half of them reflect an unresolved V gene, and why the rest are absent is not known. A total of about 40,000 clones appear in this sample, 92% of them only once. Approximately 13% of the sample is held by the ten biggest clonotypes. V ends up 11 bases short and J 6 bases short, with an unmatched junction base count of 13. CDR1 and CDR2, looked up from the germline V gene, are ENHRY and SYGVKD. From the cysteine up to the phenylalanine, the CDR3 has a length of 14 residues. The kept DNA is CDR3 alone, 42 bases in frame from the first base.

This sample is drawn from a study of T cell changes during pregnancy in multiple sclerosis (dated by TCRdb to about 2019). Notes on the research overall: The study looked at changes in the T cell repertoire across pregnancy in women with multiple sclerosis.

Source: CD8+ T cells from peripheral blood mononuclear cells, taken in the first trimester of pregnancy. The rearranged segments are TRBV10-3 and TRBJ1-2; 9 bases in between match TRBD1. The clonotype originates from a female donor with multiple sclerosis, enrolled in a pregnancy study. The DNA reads TGTGCCGTCGGACAGGGGTATGAAATGGATGGCTACACCTTC. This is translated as CAVGQGYEMDGYTF.